This T cell receptor beta chain is from a study of human T cells and chemical hapten exposure. Whole-study context: Diphenylcyclopropenone, dosed weekly to the scalp, was given to patients throughout the approximately 25-week study.

Within the library, unique molecular identifiers were attached to each individual cDNA molecule. TCRdb used MiXCR to reprocess the RACE reads, holding one entry per CDR3 protein. The sample includes under 300,000 distinct CDR3 sequences, around 7.3% seen only once; the top ten take 1.2%. Time point specified: pre-sensitization, week 0. The sample's treatment: therapeutic diphenylcyclopropenone sensitization with weekly scalp DPC. The table lists this clonotype with a few counts. Antigen: not known. Notes on the study in general: No alteration of TCRs above 1 in 1000 frequency was seen with DPC sensitization. Against controls, expanded TCRs gave rise to significantly more large CDR3 similarity clusters.

The CDR3 runs to 12 residues. Germline CDR1 reads MGHRA; CDR2 reads YSYEKL. The TCR comes from a man younger than 35 with alopecia areata. Some clones in this sample may be carry-over from other donors' samples. The rearrangement uses TRBV4-1 and TRBJ1-1; D is possibly TRBD1 (5 bases). This specimen consisted of whole blood, obtained in connection with sensitization to the hapten diphenylcyclopropenone (DPC). The CDR3 reads CAVRGGVSEAFF. In DNA form, the CDR3 reads TGCGCGGTTCGGGGGGGTGTCTCTGAAGCTTTCTTT.